The present TCR beta chain was sequenced within a study of beta chain features in type 1 diabetes. Study-wide results and caveats: Individuals with type 1 diabetes displayed fewer insertions and more deletions at VDJ junctions. In these data, an HLA type influence on TCRB rearrangement remained unresolved. Within the patient group, naive, central memory and Treg TCRB repertoires appeared more similar to each other than within healthy donors. Type 1 diabetes patients had TCRB CDR3s that were shorter (moderately but significantly so) in all four CD4+ subsets.

Expressed TCRB transcripts got sequenced, as all isolated RNA was reverse transcribed. Assay used: immunoSEQ multiplex PCR; TCRdb lists only in-frame clones, some missing. The repertoire holds more than 100,000 clones, with approximately 30% as singletons. V lost 1 base and J lost 6, with 16 bases in between. The CDR3 length is 16 residues. CDR1 is LNHDA and CDR2 is SQIVND in the germline V gene (reference sequence). This clone was picked up a small number of times. Its antigen is undetermined. Central memory, naive, regulatory and stem cell-like memory CD4+ cells were sorted by CD45RO/CCR7/CD25/CD127/CD95/CD27.

The sequenced sample was central memory CD4+ T cells from blood. The rearrangement uses TRBV19 and TRBJ2-1; tentatively, D is TRBD1 (5 bases). The receptor's source is a woman aged 18-30 years with type 1 diabetes. The CDR3 DNA is TGTGCCAGTAGTATAGTCAAGGGGAAGACTCCCAATGAGCAGTTCTTC. Amino acids: CASSIVKGKTPNEQFF.